This T cell receptor (beta chain) was sequenced during a study of T cells in localized non-small cell lung cancer. Study-level findings and limits: Exceeding tumor, uninvolved adjacent lung had the highest T cell clonality. Of the top 100 tumor clones, median around 60 were in adjacent lung, over 25 among its top 100. It remains possible that heterogeneity exists, since only one tumor region was sequenced.

The CDR3 length is 15 residues. Trimming removed 2 bases at V and 5 bases at J, with 16 bases between. The V gene's germline CDR1 is PRHDT and CDR2 FYEKMQ (reference sequence). Repertoires were generated with immunoSEQ multiplex PCR, while TCRdb's copy carries only in-frame clones and drops some. The data show fewer than 30,000 clones, about 92% seen once. Comments on this clone: The antigen is not known.

Specimen: peripheral blood, collected before any cancer treatment. V usage is TRBV13 and J usage is TRBJ2-7, with a tentative D call TRBD1 (5 bases). The sequence was obtained from a woman between 35 and 75 years old with stage I lung adenocarcinoma. The CDR3 region is CASSLRGGEVNEQYF. The DNA for the CDR3 is TGTGCCAGCAGCTTAAGGGGCGGTGAAGTCAACGAGCAGTACTTC.